The sequence of this TCR beta chain was determined in a study of T cell responses to AZD1222 COVID-19 vaccine. Study-level results: Without day 14 samples, only post-peak T cell repertoires were studied.

The method was immunoSEQ multiplex PCR; TCRdb's version includes in-frame clones alone and lacks a portion of them. In the table there are roughly 120,000 clones, 85% to 90% of which are singletons. Comments on this clone: Its antigen is as yet unknown.

The CDR3 spans 18 residues. Looked up from germline, CDR1 is KGHSH and CDR2 is LQKENI. The trim removed 4 bases at V and 0 bases at J, leaving 11 bases unmatched. The sequenced sample was peripheral blood, obtained 28 days after the second AZD1222 dose. The chain links TRBV18 to TRBJ2-1; 8 positions match TRBD2. The receptor's source is an adult who received the AZD1222 COVID-19 vaccine. The CDR3 sequence is CASSQGIAGRNSYNEQFF. CDR3 nucleotide sequence: TGTGCCAGCTCACAAGGGATAGCGGGACGAAACTCCTACAATGAGCAGTTCTTC. The full variable domain, in which reference TRBV18 and TRBJ2-1 provide the parts outside the CDR3, is NAGVMQNPRHLVRRRGQEARLRCSPMKGHSHVYWYRQLPEEGLKFMVYLQKENIIDESGMPKERFSAEFPKEGPSILRIQQVVRGDSAAYFCASSQGIAGRNSYNEQFFGPGTRLTVL.